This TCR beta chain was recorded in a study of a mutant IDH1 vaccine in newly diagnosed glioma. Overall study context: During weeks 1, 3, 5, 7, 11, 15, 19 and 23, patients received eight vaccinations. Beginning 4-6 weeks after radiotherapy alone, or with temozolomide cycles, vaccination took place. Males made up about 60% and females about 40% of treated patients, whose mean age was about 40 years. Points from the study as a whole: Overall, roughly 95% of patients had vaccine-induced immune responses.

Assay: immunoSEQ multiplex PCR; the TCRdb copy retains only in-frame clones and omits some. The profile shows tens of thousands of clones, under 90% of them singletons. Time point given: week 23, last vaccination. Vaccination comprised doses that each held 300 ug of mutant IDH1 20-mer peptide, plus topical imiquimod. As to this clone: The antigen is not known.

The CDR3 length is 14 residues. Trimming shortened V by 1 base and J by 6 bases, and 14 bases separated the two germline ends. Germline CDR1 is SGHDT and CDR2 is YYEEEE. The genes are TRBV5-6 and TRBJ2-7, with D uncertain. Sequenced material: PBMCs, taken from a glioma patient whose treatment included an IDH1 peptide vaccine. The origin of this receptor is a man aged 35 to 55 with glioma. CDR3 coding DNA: TGTGCCAGCAGCTTGCGTCCAGACTCCCTCGAGCAGTACTTC. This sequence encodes CASSLRPDSLEQYF.